Listed below are T cell receptor beta chains from one sample, sequenced in a study of CD8 T cells in Susac syndrome. TCRdb recomputed calls from the immunoSEQ multiplex PCR reads with MiXCR, one row per CDR3 protein. The repertoire consists of around 140,000 distinct CDR3 sequences, with roughly 80% occurring once and the leading ten covering roughly 0.53%. The sample comprised CD8+ T cells from PBMCs. All receptors come from a human donor with multiple sclerosis. Both conserved end residues are part of each CDR3. D genes are given only for firm matches. The size field is filled for only some rows; it gives once, few, many or a size class.

abundance: -
v_gene: TRBV12-3/TRBV12-4
d_gene: -
j_gene: TRBJ1-2
CDR3aa: CASTETGTYGGYTF
CDR3nt: TGTGCCAGCACCGAGACGGGTACTTATGGTGGCTACACCTTC

abundance: -
v_gene: TRBV5-4
d_gene: -
j_gene: TRBJ1-1
CDR3aa: CASSWRGTEAFF
CDR3nt: TGTGCCAGCAGCTGGAGGGGGACTGAAGCTTTCTTT

abundance: -
v_gene: TRBV27
d_gene: TRBD2
j_gene: TRBJ2-5
CDR3aa: CASSSTSGAFQETQYF
CDR3nt: TGTGCCAGCAGTTCAACTAGCGGGGCTTTCCAAGAGACCCAGTACTTC

abundance: -
v_gene: TRBV3-1
d_gene: -
j_gene: TRBJ1-4
CDR3aa: CASSPPPGIDEKLFF
CDR3nt: TGTGCCAGCAGCCCCCCCCCAGGTATTGATGAAAAACTGTTTTTT

abundance: -
v_gene: TRBV7-2
d_gene: TRBD2
j_gene: TRBJ2-1
CDR3aa: CASSLRASGRPYNEQFF
CDR3nt: TGTGCCAGCAGCTTACGGGCTAGCGGGAGGCCCTACAATGAGCAGTTCTTC

abundance: -
v_gene: TRBV10-3
d_gene: -
j_gene: TRBJ1-4
CDR3aa: CAISESGGASTNEKLFF
CDR3nt: TGTGCCATCAGTGAGTCAGGGGGGGCGTCAACTAATGAAAAACTGTTTTTT

abundance: few
v_gene: TRBV5-6
d_gene: -
j_gene: TRBJ2-7
CDR3aa: CASSLEELPYEQYF
CDR3nt: TGTGCCAGCAGCTTGGAGGAGTTGCCCTACGAGCAGTACTTC

abundance: -
v_gene: TRBV7-9
d_gene: -
j_gene: TRBJ2-4
CDR3aa: CASSPTTAGLLGNIQYF
CDR3nt: TGTGCCAGCAGCCCAACCACGGCCGGACTGTTAGGAAACATTCAGTACTTC

abundance: -
v_gene: TRBV5-4
d_gene: -
j_gene: TRBJ2-4
CDR3aa: CASSLREAKNIQYF
CDR3nt: TGTGCCAGCAGCTTGCGGGAAGCCAAAAACATTCAGTACTTC

abundance: -
v_gene: TRBV12-3/TRBV12-4
d_gene: -
j_gene: TRBJ2-5
CDR3aa: CASSLIATETQYF
CDR3nt: TGTGCCAGCAGTTTAATAGCGACAGAGACCCAGTACTTC

abundance: -
v_gene: TRBV7-8
d_gene: -
j_gene: TRBJ1-2
CDR3aa: CASSSYPQEGYGYTF
CDR3nt: TGTGCCAGCAGCTCCTATCCTCAGGAAGGATATGGCTACACCTTC